The T cell receptor (beta chain) described here comes from a study of shared clonotypes between healthy human individuals. Overall study: Each donor's CD4 naive and CD4 memory cells filled three plates apiece, CD8 naive two, and CD8 memory one. Study-wide results and limits: The sharing of roughly 5% of naive CD4 clonotypes was seen across a handful of donors.

Across several immunoSEQ plates, the genomic DNA of each subset was split evenly. Approximately 30,000 T cell genomes (roughly 220 ng DNA) went into each sorted-subset replicate. Assay: immunoSEQ multiplex PCR; the TCRdb copy retains only in-frame clones and omits some. Among 200,000 to 250,000 clones listed, 60% to 70% were seen once. As concerns this clone: Its antigen is unidentified.

Losses at the gene ends were 8 bases for V and 3 bases for J; bases not matched to a gene: 13. From germline, CDR1 is SGHVS and CDR2 FQNEAQ. There are 16 residues in the CDR3. V gene TRBV7-8 combines with J gene TRBJ1-2, with 9 bases matching TRBD1. Source material: memory CD4+ T cells sorted from blood. Indicated subset: CD45RA-negative fraction. The sequence was obtained from a man aged 30 to 39 in good health. In DNA, the CDR3 is TGTGCCAGCCACCTCGACTCGGGACAGGGCGACTATGGCTACACCTTC. This encodes CASHLDSGQGDYGYTF.